A single sample is the source of the 3 T cell receptor beta chains below, sequenced in a study of a mutant IDH1 vaccine in newly diagnosed glioma. Sample time point: week 23, last vaccination. The content of each vaccine dose was 300 ug of mutant IDH1 20-mer peptide, and topical imiquimod accompanied it. What these receptors recognize is not known. TCRdb keeps only in-frame clones here, not all; method: immunoSEQ multiplex PCR. The sample lists around 30,000 clones, more than 75% occurring once. Sequences were derived from PBMCs, sampled from a glioma patient whose treatment included an IDH1 peptide vaccine. Receptor source: a man aged 35 to 55 with glioma.

The chain joins TRBV15 to TRBJ1-6; D possibly corresponds to TRBD1 (5 bases). Germline V gene lookup returns CDR1 LNHNV and CDR2 YYDKDF (reference sequence). The CDR3 is 14 amino acids. V was cut by 0 bases and J by 7 bases, with 7 bases left in between. DNA for the CDR3: TGTGCCACCAGCAGAGATTGGGGGAATTCACCCCTCCACTTT. Its translation: CATSRDWGNSPLHF.

This clone appeared a few times. The chain links TRBV28 to TRBJ1-2; no clear D gene. This CDR3 is 12 amino acids long. Trimming removed 3 bases from V and 7 bases from J, with 9 bases in between. Germline CDR1 MDHEN, CDR2 SYDVKM. The CDR3, as DNA: TGTGCCAGCAGTTTTCGGGAACGTGGCTACACCTTC. As protein: CASSFRERGYTF.

The CDR3 bases are TGTGCCAGCAGTGTCCGGGCTAGCGTTAGCACAGATACGCAGTATTTT. Protein: CASSVRASVSTDTQYF. This sequence joins TRBV6-1 and TRBJ2-3; TRBD2 might be the D (6 bases). Germline assignment: CDR1 MNHNS and CDR2 SASEGT. The CDR3 is made up of 16 amino acids. V dropped 4 bases and J dropped 0 bases, with 14 bases sitting between them.